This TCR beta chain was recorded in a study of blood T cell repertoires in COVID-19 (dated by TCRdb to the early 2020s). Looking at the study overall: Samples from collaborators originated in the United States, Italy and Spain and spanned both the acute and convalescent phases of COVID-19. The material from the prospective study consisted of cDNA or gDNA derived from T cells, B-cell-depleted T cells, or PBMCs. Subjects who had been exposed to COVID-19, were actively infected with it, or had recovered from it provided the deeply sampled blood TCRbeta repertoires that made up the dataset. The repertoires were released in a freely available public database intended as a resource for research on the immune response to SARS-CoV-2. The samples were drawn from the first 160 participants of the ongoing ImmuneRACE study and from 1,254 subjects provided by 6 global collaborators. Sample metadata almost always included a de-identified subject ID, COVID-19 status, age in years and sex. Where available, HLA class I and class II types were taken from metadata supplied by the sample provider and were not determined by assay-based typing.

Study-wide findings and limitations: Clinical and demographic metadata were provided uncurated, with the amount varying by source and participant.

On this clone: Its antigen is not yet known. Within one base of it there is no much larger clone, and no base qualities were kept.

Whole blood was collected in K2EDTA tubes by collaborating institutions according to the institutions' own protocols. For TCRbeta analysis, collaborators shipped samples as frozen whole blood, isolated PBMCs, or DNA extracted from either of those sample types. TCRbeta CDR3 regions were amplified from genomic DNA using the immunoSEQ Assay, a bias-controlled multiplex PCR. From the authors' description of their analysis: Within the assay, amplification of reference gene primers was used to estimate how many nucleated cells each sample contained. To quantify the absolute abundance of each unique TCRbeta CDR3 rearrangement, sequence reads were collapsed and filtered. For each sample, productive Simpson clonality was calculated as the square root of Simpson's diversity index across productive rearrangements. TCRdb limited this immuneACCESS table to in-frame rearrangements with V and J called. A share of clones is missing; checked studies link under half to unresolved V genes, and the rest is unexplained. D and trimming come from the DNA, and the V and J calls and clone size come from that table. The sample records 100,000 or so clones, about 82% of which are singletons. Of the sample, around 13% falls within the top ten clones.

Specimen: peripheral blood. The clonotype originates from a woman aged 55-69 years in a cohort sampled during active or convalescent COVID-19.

The DNA sequence is as follows: TGTGCCAGCAGTTTATTTTCAGGGGTGGGGCCCCAGCATTTT. Translated, it gives CASSLFSGVGPQHF. The chain uses TRBV28 and TRBJ1-5, with TRBD1 perhaps the D gene, on 6 matching bases. Counted from cysteine to phenylalanine, this CDR3 has 14 amino acids. Only the CDR3 DNA stays, 42 bases, in frame from base 1. Relative to germline, V is 1 base shorter and J is 9 bases shorter, with 13 bases between their ends. CDR1 and CDR2, looked up from the germline V gene, are MDHEN and SYDVKM.